This T cell receptor (beta chain) was retrieved from a study of cytomegalovirus exposure and HLA in healthy donors. Study findings and constraints: The study flagged 150 to 200 TCR beta chains as cytomegalovirus-associated. Earlier analysis yielded a pattern in which most TCR beta V segments were productive about 90% or about 30% of the time.

PCR used 60 Vbeta primers and 13 Jbeta primers. Assay used: immunoSEQ multiplex PCR; TCRdb lists only in-frame clones, some missing. The sample holds over 150,000 clones, around 77% seen once. V was trimmed by 5 bases and J by 5 bases, leaving 13 bases between them. The CDR3 has 14 amino acids. Germline values: CDR1 SGHAT, CDR2 FQNNGV. Concerning this clone: Its antigen is not known.

Everyone who donated was a healthy bone marrow donor. The sequenced sample consisted of PBMCs. This sequence originates from a woman aged 30 to 39 in good health and CMV-seronegative. The gene calls are TRBV11-2 and TRBJ2-1; tentatively, D is TRBD2 (6 bases). CDR3 loop: CASSPRAGHNEQFF. The DNA of the CDR3 is TGTGCCAGCAGCCCCCGAGCGGGCCACAATGAGCAGTTCTTC.